These 31 T cell receptor beta chains were sequenced from one sample in a study of blood T cells in healthy people across ages. The second PCR ran about 6 to 11 cycles with a sample-barcoded 5' primer and J-beta primers. In TCRdb, the 5' RACE reads were re-called with MiXCR into one record per CDR3 protein. The sample lists 800,000 to 950,000 distinct CDR3 sequences; approximately 32% were seen once. These data were also filed under a second study, of T cells of mothers and their children.

Sequenced sample: blood. The receptors shown here come from a woman between 40 and 55 years old in good health.

The table lists this clonotype with a count of one. The chain employs TRBV20-1 and TRBJ1-1; no firm D call. CDR3 length equals 13 residues. Germline values: CDR1 DFQATT, CDR2 SNEGSKA (reference sequence). Trimming left V 6 bases short and J 3 bases short, with 14 bases between. This chain's CDR3 is CSALRGHDTEAFF. The DNA for the CDR3 is TGCAGTGCGCTTCGTGGGCACGACACTGAAGCTTTCTTT.

The V call is TRBV20-1, the J call TRBJ1-1, with a weak D call TRBD1 (5 bases). CDR3 length: 14 residues. Trimming left V 2 bases short and J 2 bases short, with 12 bases between. Per the germline V gene, CDR1 is DFQATT and CDR2 is SNEGSKA (reference sequence). The CDR3 DNA reads as TGCAGTGCTAGAAGGGGCTCCAGCAACACTGAAGCTTTCTTT. Encoded protein: CSARRGSSNTEAFF.

The chain recombines TRBV6-5 with TRBJ1-5; the D is unclear. Per germline, CDR1 MNHEY and CDR2 SVGAGI. The V end lost 6 bases, the J end lost 4 bases, and 19 bases lay between the germline ends. CDR3 size: 16 residues. CDR3 coding DNA: TGTGCCAGCAGCTACCTACACGCGGCCCCGAATCAGCCCCAGCATTTT. This gives the protein CASSYLHAAPNQPQHF.

The CDR3 loop is CASSRAYGAGEQYF. In DNA form, the CDR3 reads TGTGCCAGCTCACGTGCGTATGGCGCGGGCGAGCAGTACTTC. This chain links TRBV18 with TRBJ2-7, with D maybe TRBD2 (5 bases). CDR1 is KGHSH, CDR2 LQKENI, per germline. The CDR3 length is 14 residues. The ends were cut back, 4 bases at V and 6 bases at J, with 16 bases in the middle.

This clonotype has a handful of counts. The CDR3 sequence: CASRRDKPTDTQYF. DNA of the CDR3: TGTGCCAGCAGGAGGGACAAACCCACAGATACGCAGTATTTT. The J gene is TRBJ2-3, the V gene TRBV28; tentatively, D is TRBD1 (6 bases). V was pared by 6 bases and J by 2 bases, with 12 bases between. The CDR3 is made up of 14 amino acids. Germline CDR1 is MDHEN and CDR2 is SYDVKM. The complete variable domain, with remaining parts taken from reference TRBV28 and TRBJ2-3, reads DVKVTQSSRYLVKRTGEKVFLECVQDMDHENMFWYRQDPGLGLRLIYFSYDVKMKEKGDIPEGYSVSREKKERFSLILESASTNQTSMYLCASRRDKPTDTQYFGPGTRLTVL.

This clonotype was counted many times. The chain links TRBV30 to TRBJ2-5, with a weak D call TRBD1 (6 bases). The CDR3 consists of 14 residues. Trimming took off 3 bases at V and 5 bases at J, with 16 bases between the two ends. Germline values: CDR1 GTSNPN, CDR2 SVGIG (reference sequence). The CDR3 DNA is TGTGCCTGGAGCCCAACACAGGGAATTGAGACCCAGTACTTC. The encoded protein is CAWSPTQGIETQYF.

This clonotype was recorded many times. The chain is built from TRBV11-3 and TRBJ2-1; no clear D gene. V was cut by 4 bases and J by 10 bases, with 8 bases left in between. This CDR3 is 11 amino acids long. The V gene's germline CDR1 is SGHNT and CDR2 YENEEA. The CDR3 region has the DNA TGTGCCAGCAGCTATGGTCCCGAGCAGTTCTTC. Its protein is CASSYGPEQFF. The full variable domain, rest sourced from reference TRBV11-3 and TRBJ2-1, is EAGVVQSPRYKIIEKKQPVAFWCNPISGHNTLYWYLQNLGQGPELLIRYENEEAVDDSQLPKDRFSAERLKGVDSTLKIQPAELGDSAVYLCASSYGPEQFFGPGTRLTVL.

J is TRBJ1-5 and V is TRBV19; D may be TRBD1 (5 bases). Germline-derived CDR1 and CDR2 are LNHDA and SQIVND (reference sequence). V lost 5 bases, J lost 7 bases, and 15 bases lay in between. The CDR3 is 14 amino acids. CDR3 bases: TGTGCCAGTAGTCCCACAGGTACTCGACAGCCCCAGCATTTT. This gives the protein CASSPTGTRQPQHF. The full variable domain, with the rest looked up from reference TRBV19 and TRBJ1-5, is DGGITQSPKYLFRKEGQNVTLSCEQNLNHDAMYWYRQDPGQGLRLIYYSQIVNDFQKGDIAEGYSVSREKKESFPLTVTSAQKNPTAFYLCASSPTGTRQPQHFGDGTRLSIL.

The chain carries TRBV28 and TRBJ2-7; TRBD2 matches at 10 bases. The length of the CDR3 is 13 residues. In germline, CDR1 is MDHEN, CDR2 SYDVKM. After removal of 8 bases from V and 4 bases from J, the junction contained 5 bases not matched to a gene. CDR3 sequence reads: CASVGTSAYEQYF. CDR3 nucleotide sequence: TGTGCCAGCGTCGGGACTAGCGCGTACGAGCAGTACTTC.

This clonotype was seen repeatedly, ten times or more. The genes are TRBV29-1 and TRBJ2-7, with TRBD1 identical over 11 bases. Germline CDR1 and CDR2: SQVTM and ANQGSEA. The trim removed 8 bases at V and 3 bases at J, leaving 9 bases unmatched. This CDR3 region has 14 residues. The CDR3 sequence: CSINTGTGGYEQYF. CDR3 sequence (DNA): TGCAGCATCAACACCGGGACAGGGGGCTACGAGCAGTACTTC.

The chain couples TRBV7-2 to TRBJ1-2; 10 positions agree with TRBD1. Per the germline V gene, CDR1 is SGHTA and CDR2 is FQGNSA. V lost 5 bases, J lost 12 bases, and 9 bases stayed unmatched. The CDR3 runs to 13 residues. CDR3 nucleotide sequence: TGTGCCAGCAGCGCCTCGGGACAGGGGATCCACACCTTC. Translation gives CASSASGQGIHTF.

The J gene is TRBJ2-7, the V gene TRBV7-8; 9 bases are shared with TRBD2. The V segment lost 4 bases and the J segment 3 bases; nucleotides outside the gene matches: 7. Germline CDR1 reads SGHVS; CDR2 reads FQNEAQ. The CDR3 covers 15 residues. CDR3 DNA sequence: TGTGCCAGCAGCTCCCAGCGGGGGGAAATCTACGAGCAGTACTTC. It specifies CASSSQRGEIYEQYF.

The sample holds a few counts of this clonotype. V usage is TRBV20-1 and J usage is TRBJ2-7; D could derive from TRBD1 or TRBD2 (5 bases each). This CDR3 region has 15 residues. Deletions cut 2 bases from V and 5 bases from J, with 19 bases between. Per germline, CDR1 DFQATT and CDR2 SNEGSKA (reference sequence). For the CDR3, the DNA is TGCAGTGCTAGATCAAGGGGACGTCCAGTGGACGAGCAGTACTTC. This encodes CSARSRGRPVDEQYF.

This clonotype was recorded a few times. The chain joins TRBV18 to TRBJ1-5; 11 nucleotides agree with TRBD1. Germline trimming cut 3 bases from V and 12 bases from J; bases unmatched to any gene: 13. The CDR3 is 16 residues long. Germline CDR1 and CDR2: KGHSH and LQKENI. The CDR3 nucleotides read TGTGCCAGCTCACCGCGCGGACAGGGGGCAACTGATCTCCAGCATTTT. Protein: CASSPRGQGATDLQHF.

This clonotype came up many times. Written as DNA, the CDR3 is TGTGCCAGCAGCTTTTTGACAGGGGAAGGCTACACCTTC. Its protein is CASSFLTGEGYTF. The chain carries TRBV7-9 and TRBJ1-2; 8 positions match TRBD1. Per the germline V gene, CDR1 is SEHNR and CDR2 is FQNEAQ (reference sequence). The CDR3 runs 13 residues. Germline trimming cut 3 bases from V and 8 bases from J; bases unmatched to any gene: 5.

The J gene is TRBJ2-3, the V gene TRBV20-1; D is undetermined. The CDR3 totals 11 residues. V lost 6 bases, J lost 11 bases, and 15 bases lay in between. CDR1 DFQATT and CDR2 SNEGSKA come from the germline V gene (reference sequence). DNA of the CDR3: TGCAGTGCGCAATTCCGTGGGTGGCAGTATTTT. It yields the protein CSAQFRGWQYF.

In its sample, this clonotype was seen once. The chain recombines TRBV7-2 with TRBJ1-6; TRBD1 matches 8 bases. The CDR3 sequence is 14 residues long. V gave up 4 bases and J gave up 8 bases; unmatched junction bases: 4. Germline V gives CDR1 SGHTA, CDR2 FQGNSA. DNA of the CDR3: TGTGCCAGCAGCTCAGGGGGCTACGATTCACCCCTCCACTTT. Protein: CASSSGGYDSPLHF. The full variable domain, with the rest looked up from reference TRBV7-2 and TRBJ1-6, is GAGVSQSPSNKVTEKGKDVELRCDPISGHTALYWYRQSLGQGLEFLIYFQGNSAPDKSGLPSDRFSAERTGGSVSTLTIQRTQQEDSAVYLCASSSGGYDSPLHFGNGTRLTVT.

This clonotype was seen ten or more times. The chain uses TRBV6-1 and TRBJ2-7, with unresolved D. Germline CDR1 reads MNHNS; CDR2 reads SASEGT. Trimming removed 3 bases at V and 2 bases at J, with 8 bases between. The CDR3 is 13 amino acids. In nucleotides, the CDR3 is TGTGCCAGCAGTGACAGGCTAACCTACGAGCAGTACTTC. Its translation is CASSDRLTYEQYF.

The chain recombines TRBV5-1 with TRBJ2-7, with D uncertain. Trimming left V 0 bases short and J 3 bases short, with 7 bases between. The length of the CDR3 is 13 residues. CDR1 SGHRS and CDR2 YFSETQ come from the germline V gene. For the CDR3, the DNA is TGCGCCAGCAGCTTGGACAATGTCTACGAGCAGTACTTC. Protein sequence: CASSLDNVYEQYF. Full variable domain (missing parts from reference TRBV5-1 and TRBJ2-7): KAGVTQTPRYLIKTRGQQVTLSCSPISGHRSVSWYQQTPGQGLQFLFEYFSETQRNKGNFPGRFSGRQFSNSRSEMNVSTLELGDSALYLCASSLDNVYEQYFGPGTRLTVT.

This clonotype showed up just a few times. The V and J genes are TRBV12-3 or TRBV12-4 and TRBJ1-5; a weak D match, TRBD1 (6 bases). The CDR3 sequence is 15 residues long. The V end lost 3 bases, the J end lost 5 bases, and 14 bases lay between the germline ends. In DNA form, the CDR3 reads TGTGCCAGCAGTTTTTATAACAGGGCGGATCAGCCCCAGCATTTT. Amino acids: CASSFYNRADQPQHF.

Many counts were recorded for this clonotype. This chain connects TRBV2 to TRBJ2-7, with TRBD1 matching over 8 bases. The CDR3 sequence is 13 residues long. V lost 4 bases and J lost 3; bases outside the gene matches: 2. Germline V gives CDR1 SNHLY, CDR2 FYNNEI. CDR3 sequence reads: CASSVGQDYEQYF. The CDR3 DNA reads as TGTGCCAGCAGTGTGGGACAGGACTACGAGCAGTACTTC.

In its sample, this clonotype was seen many times. The V gene is TRBV10-3, the J gene TRBJ1-1; D ambiguous. Germline V CDR1 and CDR2: ENHRY, SYGVKD. This CDR3 is built from 13 residues. V lost 10 bases, J lost 7 bases, and 19 bases lay in between. This CDR3 reads CATTQPPQDEAFF. The CDR3 DNA is TGTGCCACCACCCAACCCCCTCAGGATGAAGCTTTCTTT.

The rearrangement joins TRBV2 to TRBJ2-3, with D perhaps TRBD2 (6 bases). Germline V gives CDR1 SNHLY, CDR2 FYNNEI. The CDR3 is made up of 14 amino acids. V was trimmed by 7 bases and J by 0 bases, leaving 11 bases between them. This CDR3 is CASNRGLSTDTQYF. CDR3 DNA sequence: TGTGCCAGCAATAGGGGACTGAGCACAGATACGCAGTATTTT.

This clonotype has only a few counts. The chain couples TRBV5-8 to TRBJ1-4; 7 bases fit TRBD1. Unmatched junction bases numbered 10, after V lost 5 bases and J lost 0 bases. The CDR3 contains 17 residues. Per the germline V gene, CDR1 is SGHTS and CDR2 is YDEGEE. DNA of the CDR3: TGTGCCAGCAGAACCGGGACAGTCACTTCAACTAATGAAAAACTGTTTTTT. It encodes CASRTGTVTSTNEKLFF.

The sample holds many counts of this clonotype. V gene TRBV28 combines with J gene TRBJ2-7; perhaps TRBD1 as D (5 bases). This CDR3 has 14 amino acids. V was trimmed by 3 bases and J by 3 bases, leaving 12 bases between them. The germline CDR1 and CDR2 sequences are MDHEN and SYDVKM. In DNA, the CDR3 is TGTGCCAGCAGTTTTAAGGACACCTACTACGAGCAGTACTTC. It specifies CASSFKDTYYEQYF.

The sample holds many counts of this clonotype. J is TRBJ2-7 and V is TRBV6-2 or TRBV6-3; the D is unclear. Germline values: CDR1 MNHEY, CDR2 SVGEGT. V lost 6 bases, J lost 4 bases, and 7 bases lay in between. This CDR3 is built from 11 residues. Written as DNA, the CDR3 is TGTGCCAGCAGCCGAGAATACGAGCAGTACTTC. As protein: CASSREYEQYF.

The chain is built from TRBV6-5 and TRBJ1-2; 9 nucleotides line up with TRBD1. Germline CDR1 reads MNHEY; CDR2 reads SVGAGI. The CDR3 is made up of 12 amino acids. The V gene end was trimmed by 5 bases and the J gene end by 10 bases; junction bases not matched to a gene: 5. The CDR3 reads CASSNRQGDYTF. CDR3 nucleotide sequence: TGTGCCAGCAGTAATAGACAGGGGGACTACACCTTC.

For this clonotype: The junction differs from germline at one of its ends, possibly a read error. The chain uses TRBV2 and TRBJ1-1, with D perhaps TRBD1 (5 bases). Germline lookup yields CDR1 SNHLY and CDR2 FYNNEI. The CDR3 consists of 13 residues. The CDR3 region is CASREERDGAAFF. The CDR3 DNA sequence: TGTGCCAGCAGGGAAGAACGGGACGGAGCCGCTTTCTTT. Variable domain in full (rest from reference TRBV2 and TRBJ1-1): EPEVTQTPSHQVTQMGQEVILRCVPISNHLYFYWYRQILGQKVEFLVSFYNNEISEKSEIFDDQFSVERPDGSNFTLKIRSTKLEDSAMYFCASREERDGAAFFGQGTRLTVV.

This clonotype was seen only a few times. This chain connects TRBV4-2 to TRBJ2-7; 7 bases line up with TRBD1. The germline V gene has CDR1 LGHNA and CDR2 YNFKEQ. The V gene end was trimmed by 0 bases and the J gene end by 2 bases; junction bases not matched to a gene: 7. This CDR3 comprises 16 residues. The CDR3 DNA is TGTGCCAGCAGCCAAGATCCAAGGCAGGGGGCCTACGAGCAGTACTTC. Protein sequence: CASSQDPRQGAYEQYF.

This clonotype was observed a handful of times. The J gene is TRBJ2-1, the V gene TRBV7-3, with TRBD1 identical over 12 bases. Germline CDR1 is SGHTA and CDR2 is FQGTGA. V was clipped by 5 bases and J by 6 bases; unmatched bases: 8. The CDR3 is 16 amino acids. The CDR3 loop is CASSKTGTGGFNEQFF. The CDR3 coding sequence is TGTGCCAGCAGCAAGACCGGGACAGGGGGCTTCAATGAGCAGTTCTTC.

Many counts were recorded for this clonotype. This chain joins TRBV5-1 and TRBJ2-3, with D perhaps matching TRBD1 or TRBD2 (5 bases each). CDR1 is SGHRS and CDR2 is YFSETQ in the germline V gene. The CDR3 has 17 amino acids. Trimming shortened V by 3 bases and J by 0 bases, and 17 bases separated the two germline ends. CDR3 DNA sequence: TGCGCCAGCAGCTGGGACCCCCGGGCGGACAGCACAGATACGCAGTATTTT. Encoded protein: CASSWDPRADSTDTQYF. Combining the CDR3 with reference TRBV5-1 and TRBJ2-3 gives the whole variable domain KAGVTQTPRYLIKTRGQQVTLSCSPISGHRSVSWYQQTPGQGLQFLFEYFSETQRNKGNFPGRFSGRQFSNSRSEMNVSTLELGDSALYLCASSWDPRADSTDTQYFGPGTRLTVL.